This TCR beta chain was retrieved from a study of T cells expressing NK-cell markers. TCRdb reprocessed the 5' RACE reads; each CDR3 protein has one entry and no DNA is given. Its listing shows 350,000 to 450,000 distinct CDR3 sequences. This CDR3 spans 15 amino acids. The V gene's germline CDR1 is SGHRS and CDR2 YFSETQ. Sequenced: blood T cells: a sorted CD56 or NKG2C T cell subset, CD4+ or CD8+ T cells, or bulk PBMC T cells (not recorded which). The receptor was derived from a man aged 18 to 70 in good health. The V and J genes are TRBV5-1 and TRBJ2-2; TCRdb indicates TRBD1, and absent DNA this call remains unverified. The CDR3 loop reads CASSTPDRGPGELFF.